The sequence of this T cell receptor beta chain was determined in a study of shared clonotypes between healthy human individuals. The V and J ends lost 1 base and 1 base respectively, with 8 bases between them. Germline lookup yields CDR1 SGHDN and CDR2 FVKESK. The CDR3 contains 15 residues. This clone has a single count. Repertoires were generated with immunoSEQ multiplex PCR, while TCRdb's copy carries only in-frame clones and drops some. The sample lists hundreds of thousands of clones, around 96% seen once, with approximately 0.11% in the top ten. The naive CD8 population came from CD45RO-negative cells selected for CCR7, without terminally differentiated effector memory CD45RA+ cells. Donors comprised only Caucasian adults living in Nashville, Tennessee.

The sequence came from a woman aged 25 to 39 in good health. The sample comprised naive CD8+ T cells sorted from blood. The chain uses TRBV14 and TRBJ2-1, with D hard to call. The CDR3: CASSQVHGSYNEQFF. CDR3 bases: TGTGCCAGCAGCCAAGTCCATGGTTCCTACAATGAGCAGTTCTTC.